Presented here are 21 T cell receptor beta chains from one specimen sequenced in a study of technical replicates of blood from several donors. Profiled with immunoSEQ multiplex PCR; TCRdb holds only in-frame clones, not every one. The sample records around 13,000 clones, approximately 94% being singletons. The sample was PBMCs. The receptors shown here come from a human donor in good health.

This chain joins TRBV2 and TRBJ2-5; TRBD1 aligns across 8 bases. CDR3 length: 15 amino acids. The germline CDR1 and CDR2 sequences are SNHLY and FYNNEI. J was trimmed by 1 base and V by 4 bases; bases with no gene match: 5. In DNA form, the CDR3 reads TGTGCCAGCAGTGTGTCGACAGGGGCCCAAGAGACCCAGTACTTC. This sequence encodes CASSVSTGAQETQYF.

J is TRBJ2-5 and V is TRBV7-6; D remains ambiguous. The CDR3 spans 12 residues. Germline assignment: CDR1 SGHVS and CDR2 FNYEAQ. V lost 2 bases and J lost 3, with 4 bases in between. Here the CDR3 reads CASSLPEETQYF. The CDR3, as DNA: TGTGCCAGCAGCTTACCGGAAGAGACCCAGTACTTC.

The gene calls are TRBV7-8 and TRBJ2-7; D gene uncertain. Germline CDR1 and CDR2: SGHVS and FQNEAQ. This CDR3 is built from 15 residues. V lost 0 bases to trimming and J lost 1 base, with 10 bases between them. CDR3 in DNA: TGTGCCAGCAGCTTAGCGCCTACAGATTCCTACGAGCAGTACTTC. It is translated as CASSLAPTDSYEQYF.

The V gene is TRBV6-1, the J gene TRBJ2-1; 8 bases agree with TRBD2. The CDR3 length is 17 residues. Trimming removed 2 bases from V and 4 bases from J; junction bases left unmatched: 10. Germline lookup yields CDR1 MNHNS and CDR2 SASEGT. DNA of the CDR3: TGTGCCAGCAGTGAACCGCCGAGGACTAGCCGATACAATGAGCAGTTCTTC. Protein sequence: CASSEPPRTSRYNEQFF.

The CDR3 reads CASSGQVSAGELFF. The CDR3 DNA sequence: TGCGCCAGCAGCGGACAGGTTTCGGCCGGGGAGCTGTTTTTT. The V and J genes are TRBV5-1 and TRBJ2-2, with 7 bases fitting TRBD1. Looked up from germline, CDR1 is SGHRS and CDR2 is YFSETQ. V shed 4 bases, J shed 6 bases, and the junction held 6 bases outside the gene matches. CDR3 length: 14 amino acids.

The chain is built from TRBV6-4 and TRBJ2-1; D perhaps matches TRBD1 (5 bases). With 3 bases removed from V and 9 bases from J, the gap between germline ends came to 12 bases. The CDR3 sequence is 13 residues long. CDR1 and CDR2 (germline): MRHNA, SNTAGT. The CDR3 spells CASSEGQRSEQFF. DNA for the CDR3: TGTGCCAGCAGTGAGGGGCAACGGAGTGAGCAGTTCTTC.

This chain connects TRBV18 to TRBJ2-5, with 11 positions matching TRBD2. V lost 1 base and J lost 2; bases outside the gene matches: 9. CDR1 is KGHSH and CDR2 is LQKENI in the germline V gene. The CDR3 loop spans 18 amino acids. This CDR3 reads CASSPRTSGPEPQETQYF. The CDR3 region has the DNA TGTGCCAGCTCACCACGGACTAGCGGGCCAGAGCCTCAAGAGACCCAGTACTTC.

The chain joins TRBV6-6 to TRBJ2-2; 8 bases match TRBD2. CDR1 and CDR2 from the germline V gene are MNHNY and SVGAGI (reference sequence). This CDR3 has 15 residues. V shed 0 bases and J 6 bases; nucleotides not matched to a gene: 3. The DNA of the CDR3 is TGTGCCAGCAGTTACTCTAGCGGGAAGGCCGGGGAGCTGTTTTTT. Encoded protein: CASSYSSGKAGELFF.

The rearrangement joins TRBV30 to TRBJ2-1, with 10 bases aligning to TRBD2. Germline CDR1 is GTSNPN and CDR2 is SVGIG (reference sequence). This CDR3 region has 15 residues. The junction had 12 bases not matched to a gene; V was cut back by 8 bases and J by 5 bases. The CDR3 loop is CARQTTSGTNNEQFF. Written as DNA, the CDR3 is TGTGCCCGTCAAACCACTAGCGGGACTAACAATGAGCAGTTCTTC.

The V call is TRBV27, the J call TRBJ2-5; D is uncertain. In germline, CDR1 is MNHEY, CDR2 SMNVEV (reference sequence). V gave up 3 bases and J gave up 0 bases, with 8 bases separating them. The CDR3 covers 14 residues. The CDR3 sequence: CASSFQINQETQYF. The DNA of the CDR3 is TGTGCCAGCAGTTTTCAGATCAACCAAGAGACCCAGTACTTC.

The gene calls are TRBV5-4 and TRBJ2-1; 7 bases are shared with TRBD2. The V segment lost 1 base and the J segment 2 bases; nucleotides outside the gene matches: 12. The CDR3 consists of 18 residues. Germline CDR1 is SGHNT and CDR2 is YYREEE (reference sequence). CDR3 nucleotide sequence: TGTGCCAGCAGCTTGCCACAAGAACATGGACTAGCCTACAATGAGCAGTTCTTC. Its translation: CASSLPQEHGLAYNEQFF.

The chain has TRBV5-1 and TRBJ2-6, with D uncertain. V lost 4 bases, J lost 2 bases, and 13 bases lay in between. The CDR3 spans 16 residues. Germline-derived CDR1 and CDR2 are SGHRS and YFSETQ. CDR3 amino acids: CASSVTDSTGANVLTF. CDR3 DNA sequence: TGCGCCAGCAGCGTGACTGACTCAACTGGGGCCAACGTCCTGACTTTC.

This clone came up once. The V gene is TRBV25-1, the J gene TRBJ2-7, with D maybe TRBD1 (5 bases). V was pared by 3 bases and J by 9 bases, with 21 bases between. Looked up from germline, CDR1 is MGHDK and CDR2 is SYGVNS. This CDR3 is 15 amino acids long. The CDR3 protein is CASSDPRSGLGGQYF. CDR3 DNA: TGTGCCAGCAGTGACCCCCGTTCAGGGCTAGGCGGGCAGTACTTC.

This chain connects TRBV5-6 to TRBJ1-5; a weak D match, TRBD1 (5 bases). The V and J ends lost 3 bases and 2 bases respectively, with 9 bases between them. The CDR3 is 14 amino acids. CDR1 and CDR2 (germline): SGHDT, YYEEEE. This chain's CDR3 is CASSSMTGNQPQHF. The CDR3 DNA sequence: TGTGCCAGCAGCTCAATGACAGGCAATCAGCCCCAGCATTTT.

The V gene is TRBV28, the J gene TRBJ2-7, with TRBD1 identical over 7 bases. The CDR3 runs to 17 residues. The germline V gene encodes CDR1 MDHEN and CDR2 SYDVKM. The V segment lost 6 bases and the J segment 3 bases; nucleotides outside the gene matches: 17. CDR3 DNA: TGTGCCAGCAGGACCCTAGAGGGGACAGAAGATTACTACGAGCAGTACTTC. This sequence encodes CASRTLEGTEDYYEQYF.

V and J are TRBV9 and TRBJ2-2; D gene uncertain. Between the trimmed V and J ends, which lost 3 bases and 7 bases, there was a span of 7 bases. The CDR3 consists of 12 residues. The germline V gene encodes CDR1 SGDLS and CDR2 YYNGEE. The CDR3 nucleotides are TGTGCCAGCAGCGCGGTAGTCGGGGAGCTGTTTTTT. It translates to CASSAVVGELFF.

The V and J genes are TRBV7-9 and TRBJ2-5; 9 bases match TRBD2. Germline loops: CDR1 SEHNR, CDR2 FQNEAQ (reference sequence). There are 15 residues in the CDR3. Trimming at V came to 8 bases and at J to 1 base, leaving 8 bases not matched to a gene. The CDR3 spells CASLLGLAGQETQYF. For the CDR3, the DNA is TGTGCCAGCCTGCTGGGACTAGCCGGCCAAGAGACCCAGTACTTC. The entire variable domain, with the rest obtained from reference TRBV7-9 and TRBJ2-5, is as follows: DTGVSQNPRHKITKRGQNVTFRCDPISEHNRLYWYRQTLGQGPEFLTYFQNEAQLEKSRLLSDRFSAERPKGSFSTLEIQRTEQGDSAMYLCASLLGLAGQETQYFGPGTRLLVL.

The J gene is TRBJ2-3, the V gene TRBV11-3, with D unresolved. The CDR3 contains 17 residues. Germline CDR1 SGHNT, CDR2 YENEEA. The V end lost 4 bases, the J end lost 1 base, and 18 bases lay between the germline ends. The CDR3 here is CASSSRGGDLGTDTQYF. The CDR3, as DNA: TGTGCCAGCAGCTCCCGAGGCGGAGACTTAGGCACAGATACGCAGTATTTT.

The V gene is TRBV29-1, the J gene TRBJ2-1; tentative D call: TRBD2 (5 bases). V lost 2 bases to trimming and J lost 8 bases, with 10 bases between them. The CDR3 extends over 12 amino acids. Germline loops: CDR1 SQVTM, CDR2 ANQGSEA. The CDR3 sequence is CSVELGSDEQFF. As DNA, the CDR3 is TGCAGCGTTGAATTAGGTAGCGATGAGCAGTTCTTC.

The chain employs TRBV2 and TRBJ1-1; 10 bases fit TRBD1. Unmatched junction bases numbered 6, after V lost 9 bases and J lost 5 bases. This CDR3 contains 13 residues. Germline CDR1 and CDR2: SNHLY and FYNNEI. The CDR3 sequence is CARTGQGGTEAFF. CDR3 DNA: TGTGCCAGAACTGGACAGGGGGGGACTGAAGCTTTCTTT.

The chain couples TRBV6-5 to TRBJ2-7, with 8 nucleotides matching TRBD2. Unmatched junction bases numbered 3, after V lost 2 bases and J lost 3 bases. Per the germline V gene, CDR1 is MNHEY and CDR2 is SVGAGI. The CDR3 has 14 residues. CDR3 nucleotides: TGTGCCAGCAGTTACGGCCGGGAGGGCTACGAGCAGTACTTC. Its protein is CASSYGREGYEQYF.